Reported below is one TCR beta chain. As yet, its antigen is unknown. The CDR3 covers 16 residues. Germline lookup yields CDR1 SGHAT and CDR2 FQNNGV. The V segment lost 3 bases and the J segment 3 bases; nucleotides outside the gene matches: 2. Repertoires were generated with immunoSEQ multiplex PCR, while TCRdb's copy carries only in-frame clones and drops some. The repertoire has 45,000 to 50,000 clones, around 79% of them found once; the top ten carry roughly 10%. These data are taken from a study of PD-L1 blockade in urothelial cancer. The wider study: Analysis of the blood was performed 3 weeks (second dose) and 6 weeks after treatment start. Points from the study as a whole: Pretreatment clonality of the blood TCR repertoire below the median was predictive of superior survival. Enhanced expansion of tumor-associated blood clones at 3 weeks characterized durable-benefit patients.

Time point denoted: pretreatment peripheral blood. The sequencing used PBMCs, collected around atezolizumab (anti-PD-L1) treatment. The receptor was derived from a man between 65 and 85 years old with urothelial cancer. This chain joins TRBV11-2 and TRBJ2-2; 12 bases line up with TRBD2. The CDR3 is CASSFGLAGYTGELFF. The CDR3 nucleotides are TGTGCCAGCAGCTTCGGACTAGCGGGATACACCGGGGAGCTGTTTTTT. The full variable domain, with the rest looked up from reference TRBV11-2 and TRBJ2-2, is EAGVAQSPRYKIIEKRQSVAFWCNPISGHATLYWYQQILGQGPKLLIQFQNNGVVDDSQLPKDRFSAERLKGVDSTLKIQPAKLEDSAVYLCASSFGLAGYTGELFFGEGSRLTVL.